This T cell receptor beta chain was recorded in a study of blood T cell repertoires in COVID-19. Study-wide background: PBMCs, B-cell-depleted T cells, or T cells were the source of the cDNA or gDNA that made up the material.

There are 15 residues in the CDR3. The germline gives CDR1 LGHDT, CDR2 YNNKEL (reference sequence). The V end was cut by 0 bases, the J end by 5 bases, with 13 bases between. As handled by the study authors: From reference gene primer amplification, estimates of nucleated cell counts were derived. Using immunoSEQ multiplex PCR, the repertoire was profiled, and TCRdb retains in-frame clones only, with some absent. The D gene and trimming were derived from the DNA, and the V and J assignments and clone size from that table. The sample has nearly 350,000 clones; about nine tenths are singletons. This chain joins TRBV3-1 (or the pseudogene TRBV3-2) and TRBJ1-2; TRBD1 is a possible D gene (5 bases). The source of this sequence is a woman aged 45-60 years with COVID-19, enrolled during active disease. Material: peripheral blood. The CDR3 loop is CASSQDSGGLYGYTF. The DNA for the CDR3 is TGTGCCAGCAGCCAAGATTCGGGGGGACTTTATGGCTACACCTTC.